The 21 T cell receptor beta chains reported below all come from one sample, sequenced in a study of shared clonotypes between healthy human individuals. Naivety among CD8 cells was defined by CD45RO negativity and positive CCR7 selection, thereby excluding terminally differentiated effector memory CD45RA+ cells. Profiling relied on immunoSEQ multiplex PCR, and the TCRdb table lists in-frame clones only, not all of them. The sample gives hundreds of thousands of clones, 96% of which show up once; around 0.1% is in the top ten. The sequenced material came from naive CD8+ T cells sorted from blood. Receptors originate from a woman aged 30 to 39 in good health.

Note on this clone: Other nucleotide sequences in the sample specify the same CDR3. The V gene is TRBV7-8, the J gene TRBJ2-7; D is uncertain. Trimming took off 3 bases at V and 4 bases at J, with 4 bases between the two ends. Looked up from germline, CDR1 is SGHVS and CDR2 is FQNEAQ. CDR3 length: 11 residues. The CDR3 here is CASSFSYEQYF. CDR3 coding DNA: TGTGCCAGCAGCTTCTCTTACGAGCAGTACTTC.

The CDR3 spells CASRTRSQEDYGYTF. The CDR3 DNA reads TGTGCCAGTAGGACCAGGTCGCAGGAGGACTATGGCTACACCTTC. The chain joins TRBV19 to TRBJ1-2; D remains ambiguous. Per germline, CDR1 LNHDA and CDR2 SQIVND (reference sequence). CDR3 size: 15 residues. V was cut by 6 bases and J by 3 bases, with 17 bases left in between.

This chain joins TRBV27 and TRBJ1-1; D gene ambiguous. Trimming pared 2 bases from V and 1 base from J, leaving 11 bases between. CDR3 length: 15 residues. The germline V gene has CDR1 MNHEY and CDR2 SMNVEV (reference sequence). The CDR3 bases are TGTGCCAGCAGTTTAATCCCCCGATCGAACACTGAAGCTTTCTTT. Translating it yields CASSLIPRSNTEAFF.

This clone is a singleton in its sample. The chain uses TRBV11-2 and TRBJ2-5, with D perhaps matching TRBD1 (9 bases). Per the germline V gene, CDR1 is SGHAT and CDR2 is FQNNGV. CDR3 length equals 17 residues. Between the trimmed V and J ends, which lost 4 bases and 4 bases, there was a span of 22 bases. DNA for the CDR3: TGTGCCAGCAGCTCCCCTGCGGGGGGACAGGGAAGAGAGACCCAGTACTTC. Amino acids: CASSSPAGGQGRETQYF.

The chain links TRBV2 to TRBJ2-7; D might be TRBD2 (6 bases). V lost 6 bases, J lost 4 bases, and 19 bases lay in between. This CDR3 contains 15 residues. Germline assignment: CDR1 SNHLY and CDR2 FYNNEI. CDR3 residues: CASRGKGGARYEQYF. Here the CDR3 DNA reads TGTGCCAGCAGAGGAAAGGGAGGTGCTAGATACGAGCAGTACTTC. The variable domain in full, with the rest retrieved from reference TRBV2 and TRBJ2-7, is EPEVTQTPSHQVTQMGQEVILRCVPISNHLYFYWYRQILGQKVEFLVSFYNNEISEKSEIFDDQFSVERPDGSNFTLKIRSTKLEDSAMYFCASRGKGGARYEQYFGPGTRLTVT.

The J gene is TRBJ2-7, the V gene TRBV6-6; unclear D gene. The CDR3 runs 12 residues. V lost 6 bases and J 3 bases, leaving 9 bases between the germline ends. Germline CDR1 is MNHNY and CDR2 is SVGAGI (reference sequence). The CDR3 sequence: CASREFGYEQYF. The CDR3, as DNA: TGTGCCAGCAGGGAATTCGGCTACGAGCAGTACTTC.

The CDR3 loop is CAWSWFWGAGNTIYF. CDR3 sequence (DNA): TGTGCCTGGAGTTGGTTTTGGGGGGCTGGAAACACCATATATTTT. The J gene is TRBJ1-3, the V gene TRBV30; possible D gene TRBD1, 5 bases. CDR1 and CDR2 (germline): GTSNPN, SVGIG (reference sequence). V shed 2 bases and J shed 2 bases, with 13 bases lying between them. CDR3 length equals 15 residues.

The chain has TRBV11-2 and TRBJ2-5; D is ambiguous. The J call may be wrong; the DNA end is better matched by TRBJ2-7. CDR3 length: 12 residues. CDR1 and CDR2 (germline): SGHAT, FQNNGV. CDR3 nucleotide sequence: TGTGCCAGCAGCTTAGAGGGTTCCGAGCAGTACTTC. Protein sequence: CASSLEGSEQYF.

This chain joins TRBV28 and TRBJ2-2; 9 nucleotides agree with TRBD2. Trimming took 7 bases from V and 7 from J; bases not matched to a gene: 16. The germline gives CDR1 MDHEN, CDR2 SYDVKM. CDR3 length equals 17 residues. The CDR3 DNA is TGTGCCAGCACCCATAAGGGGCTAGCGGGATTGCACGGGGAGCTGTTTTTT. Translation gives CASTHKGLAGLHGELFF.

This rearrangement joins TRBV11-1 to TRBJ2-4; no definite D call. Trimming removed 3 bases at V and 3 bases at J, with 6 bases between. The CDR3 covers 13 residues. Germline CDR1 and CDR2: SGHAT and FQDESV (reference sequence). The CDR3 sequence: CASSFESKNIQYF. CDR3 bases: TGTGCCAGCAGCTTTGAGAGCAAAAACATTCAGTACTTC.

The gene calls are TRBV28 and TRBJ2-2; 7 nucleotides line up with TRBD1. Germline trimming cut 6 bases from V and 3 bases from J; bases unmatched to any gene: 10. CDR1 MDHEN and CDR2 SYDVKM come from the germline V gene. There are 16 residues in the CDR3. The CDR3 loop reads CASRQTTGWDTGELFF. Written as DNA, the CDR3 is TGTGCCAGCAGGCAGACGACAGGGTGGGACACCGGGGAGCTGTTTTTT.

V is TRBV27 and J is TRBJ2-2; TRBD2 matches 7 bases. Germline V gene data show CDR1 as MNHEY and CDR2 as SMNVEV (reference sequence). With 5 bases clipped from V and 3 bases from J, the junction kept 9 bases outside the gene matches. The CDR3 consists of 16 residues. In nucleotides, the CDR3 is TGTGCCAGCAGTCCTTTTGCGGGAGACGACACCGGGGAGCTGTTTTTT. Its translation is CASSPFAGDDTGELFF.

The CDR3 region has the DNA TGCGCCAGCAGCTCCCAGGAGCAGTACTTC. Translated, it gives CASSSQEQYF. V usage is TRBV5-1 and J usage is TRBJ2-7; D gene ambiguous. The V and J ends lost 3 bases and 7 bases respectively, with 5 bases between them. CDR3 size: 10 residues. Germline V gene lookup returns CDR1 SGHRS and CDR2 YFSETQ.

CDR3 coding DNA: TGTGCCAGCCGGCCAGCGGGAGGAATCTCCTACGAGCAGTACTTC. Encoded protein: CASRPAGGISYEQYF. The chain employs TRBV27 and TRBJ2-7, with 9 nucleotides matching TRBD2. CDR3 size: 15 residues. Per the germline V gene, CDR1 is MNHEY and CDR2 is SMNVEV (reference sequence). J lost 0 bases, V lost 8 bases, and 8 bases had no gene match.

This clone showed up just once. The chain employs TRBV5-4 and TRBJ2-1; 10 nucleotides agree with TRBD2. CDR1 and CDR2 (germline): SGHNT, YYREEE (reference sequence). Losses at the gene ends were 4 bases for V and 4 bases for J; bases not matched to a gene: 5. The CDR3 runs 15 residues. CDR3 DNA: TGTGCCAGCAGCCCTAGCGGGAGTGGGTACAATGAGCAGTTCTTC. Protein sequence: CASSPSGSGYNEQFF.

On this clone: The same CDR3 also results from other DNA sequences found in this sample. The chain has TRBV27 and TRBJ2-7, with a possible D match to TRBD1 (5 bases). Germline-derived CDR1 and CDR2 are MNHEY and SMNVEV (reference sequence). This CDR3 has 14 residues. The ends were cut back, 3 bases at V and 0 bases at J, with 9 bases in the middle. The CDR3 reads CASSFQGSSYEQYF. CDR3 sequence (DNA): TGTGCCAGCAGTTTTCAGGGATCCTCCTACGAGCAGTACTTC.

This chain uses TRBV6-6 with TRBJ2-7; no clear D gene. Deletions cut 7 bases from V and 2 bases from J, with 21 bases between. Germline CDR1 MNHNY, CDR2 SVGAGI (reference sequence). The CDR3 extends over 16 amino acids. CDR3 sequence: CASTSDPSSWAYEQYF. The CDR3 DNA is TGTGCCAGCACCTCGGACCCCAGCAGTTGGGCCTACGAGCAGTACTTC.

The chain links TRBV13 to TRBJ2-1; the D gene is possibly TRBD2 (5 bases). CDR1 is PRHDT, CDR2 FYEKMQ, per germline (reference sequence). The V and J ends lost 3 bases and 7 bases respectively, with 13 bases between them. CDR3 length: 14 amino acids. CDR3 DNA: TGTGCCAGCAGCTTCCGGACTCTAGAAAATGAGCAGTTCTTC. This codes for CASSFRTLENEQFF.

The chain recombines TRBV6-5 with TRBJ1-1; a weak D match, TRBD1 (6 bases). V gave up 2 bases and J gave up 5 bases, with 12 bases separating them. This CDR3 is 14 amino acids long. Germline V gene data show CDR1 as MNHEY and CDR2 as SVGAGI. For the CDR3, the DNA is TGTGCCAGCAGTTACGTGCAGGGGAGAACTGAAGCTTTCTTT. Protein sequence: CASSYVQGRTEAFF.

V is TRBV7-9 and J is TRBJ2-5, with TRBD1 matching over 8 bases. The CDR3 consists of 17 residues. V shed 4 bases and J 3 bases; nucleotides not matched to a gene: 13. Germline CDR1 SEHNR, CDR2 FQNEAQ (reference sequence). CDR3 DNA: TGTGCCAGCAGCTCCCCCGTTAGGACAGGGTTTGAAGAGACCCAGTACTTC. Protein sequence: CASSSPVRTGFEETQYF.

Remarks on this clone: This specimen includes other DNA sequences encoding the same CDR3. V usage is TRBV9 and J usage is TRBJ2-7; D might be TRBD2 (6 bases). Per germline, CDR1 SGDLS and CDR2 YYNGEE. Trimming shortened V by 2 bases and J by 2 bases, and 14 bases separated the two germline ends. CDR3 length: 15 residues. The CDR3 DNA follows: TGTGCCAGCAGCGTTACCCGGGACTCCCCCTACGAGCAGTACTTC. Amino acids: CASSVTRDSPYEQYF.